This TCR beta chain came from a study of OX40 agonist ivuxolimab in advanced cancers. Overall study: Averaging 60 years in age, with a range of 23 to 79, the cohort was 80% to 90% male.

Study observations and caveats: Mean expanded clone counts were higher in CD8+ than CD4+ T cells. Nonresponders included some who also had low normalized T-cell clonal expansion.

TCRdb's table, derived via immunoSEQ multiplex PCR, lists solely in-frame clones and lacks some. This sample carries some 40,000 clones, about nine tenths of them seen once, and the ten largest clones take roughly 15%. Germline V lookup: CDR1 SGHAT, CDR2 FQNNGV. The CDR3 is made up of 16 amino acids. Trimming cost V 0 bases and J 8 bases, with 16 bases left between them. Comments on this clone: As yet, its antigen is unknown.

This chain connects TRBV11-2 to TRBJ1-4, with D unclear. This specimen was CD4+ or CD8+ T cells sorted from blood, taken in a trial of the OX40 agonist ivuxolimab. The receptor's source is an adult with an advanced solid tumor such as melanoma, head and neck, liver or kidney cancer. CDR3 region: CASSLDVARMNEKLFF. The CDR3 DNA follows: TGTGCCAGCAGCTTAGATGTTGCGCGTATGAACGAAAAACTGTTTTTT.